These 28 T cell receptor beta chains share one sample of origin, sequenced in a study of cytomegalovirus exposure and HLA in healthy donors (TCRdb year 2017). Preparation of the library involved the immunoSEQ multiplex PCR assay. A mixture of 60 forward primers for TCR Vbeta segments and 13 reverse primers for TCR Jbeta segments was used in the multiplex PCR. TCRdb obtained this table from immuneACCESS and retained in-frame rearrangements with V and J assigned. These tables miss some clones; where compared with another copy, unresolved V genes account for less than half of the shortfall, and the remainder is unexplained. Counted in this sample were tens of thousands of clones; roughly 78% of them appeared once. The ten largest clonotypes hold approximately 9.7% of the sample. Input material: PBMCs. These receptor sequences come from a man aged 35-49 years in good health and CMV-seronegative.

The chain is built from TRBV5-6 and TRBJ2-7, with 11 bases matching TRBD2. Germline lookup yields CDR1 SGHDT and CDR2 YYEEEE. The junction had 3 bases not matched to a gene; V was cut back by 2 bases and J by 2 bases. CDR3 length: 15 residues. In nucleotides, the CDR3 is TGTGCCAGCAGCTTCATGACTAGCGGGACCTACGAGCAGTACTTC. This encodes CASSFMTSGTYEQYF.

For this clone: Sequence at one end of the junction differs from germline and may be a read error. The CDR3 region has the DNA TGTTCCAGCAGCTTGACAGGGGCAGAGACCCAGTACTTC. Amino acid sequence: CSSSLTGAETQYF. This chain uses TRBV7-9 with TRBJ2-5; 8 nucleotides match TRBD1. This CDR3 comprises 13 residues. CDR1 and CDR2 (germline): SEHNR, FQNEAQ (reference sequence).

CDR3 in DNA: TGTGCCAGCAGTTCCCCGGGACTAGCATTCGAAGAGACCCAGTACTTC. This encodes CASSSPGLAFEETQYF. The V call is TRBV11-2, the J call TRBJ2-5; 9 bases match TRBD2. J gave up 3 bases and V 6 bases, and 11 bases lay outside the gene matches. The CDR3 extends over 16 amino acids. Germline V gene lookup returns CDR1 SGHAT and CDR2 FQNNGV.

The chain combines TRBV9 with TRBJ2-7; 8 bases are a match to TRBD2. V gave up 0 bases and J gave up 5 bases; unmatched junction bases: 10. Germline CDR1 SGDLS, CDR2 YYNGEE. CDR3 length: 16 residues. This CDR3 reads CASSVAGSGSSNEQYF. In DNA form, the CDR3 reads TGTGCCAGCAGCGTAGCTGGGAGCGGGAGTTCGAACGAGCAGTACTTC.

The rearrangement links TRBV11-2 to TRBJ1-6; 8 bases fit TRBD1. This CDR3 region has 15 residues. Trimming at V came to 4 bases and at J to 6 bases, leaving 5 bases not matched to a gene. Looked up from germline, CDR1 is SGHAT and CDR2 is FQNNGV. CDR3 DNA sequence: TGTGCCAGCAGCTCCCCCAGGGGGCTTAATTCACCCCTCCACTTT. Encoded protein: CASSSPRGLNSPLHF. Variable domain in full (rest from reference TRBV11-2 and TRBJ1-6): EAGVAQSPRYKIIEKRQSVAFWCNPISGHATLYWYQQILGQGPKLLIQFQNNGVVDDSQLPKDRFSAERLKGVDSTLKIQPAKLEDSAVYLCASSSPRGLNSPLHFGNGTRLTVT.

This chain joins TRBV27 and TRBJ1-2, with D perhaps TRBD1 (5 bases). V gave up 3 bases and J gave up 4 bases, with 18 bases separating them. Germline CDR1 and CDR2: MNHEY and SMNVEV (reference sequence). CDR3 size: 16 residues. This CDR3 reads CASSFLPGTTSYGYTF. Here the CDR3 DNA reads TGTGCCAGCAGTTTTCTTCCCGGGACGACTAGCTATGGCTACACCTTC.

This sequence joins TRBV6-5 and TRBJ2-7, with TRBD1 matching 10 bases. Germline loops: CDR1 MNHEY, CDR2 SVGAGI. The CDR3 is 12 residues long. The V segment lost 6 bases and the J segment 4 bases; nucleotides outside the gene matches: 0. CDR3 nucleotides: TGTGCCAGCAGGGGACAGGGGTACGAGCAGTACTTC. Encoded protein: CASRGQGYEQYF.

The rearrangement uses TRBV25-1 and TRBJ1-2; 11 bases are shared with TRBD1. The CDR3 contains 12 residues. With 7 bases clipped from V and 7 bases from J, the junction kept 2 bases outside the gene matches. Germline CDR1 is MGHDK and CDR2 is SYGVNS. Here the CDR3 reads CASTGQGGGYTF. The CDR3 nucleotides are TGTGCCAGCACGGGACAGGGGGGTGGCTACACCTTC.

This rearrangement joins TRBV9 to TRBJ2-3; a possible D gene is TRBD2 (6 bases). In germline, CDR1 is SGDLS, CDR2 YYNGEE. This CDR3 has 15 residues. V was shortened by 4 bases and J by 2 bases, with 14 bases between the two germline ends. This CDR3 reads CASSYGGTATDTQYF. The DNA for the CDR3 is TGTGCCAGCAGCTACGGGGGAACCGCCACAGATACGCAGTATTTT.

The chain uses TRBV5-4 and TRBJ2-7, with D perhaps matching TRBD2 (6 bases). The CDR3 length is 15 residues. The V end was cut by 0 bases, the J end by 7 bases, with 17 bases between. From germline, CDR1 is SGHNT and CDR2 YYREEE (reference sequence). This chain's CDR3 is CASSLAREGRREQYF. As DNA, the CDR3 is TGTGCCAGCAGCTTGGCGCGGGAAGGGCGTAGAGAGCAGTACTTC.

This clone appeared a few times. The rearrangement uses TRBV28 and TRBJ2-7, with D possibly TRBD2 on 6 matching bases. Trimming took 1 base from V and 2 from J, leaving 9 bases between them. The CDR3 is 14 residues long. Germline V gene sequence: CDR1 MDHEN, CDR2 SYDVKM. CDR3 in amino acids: CASSLYSGPYEQYF. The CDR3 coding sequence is TGTGCCAGCAGTTTATATAGCGGCCCCTACGAGCAGTACTTC.

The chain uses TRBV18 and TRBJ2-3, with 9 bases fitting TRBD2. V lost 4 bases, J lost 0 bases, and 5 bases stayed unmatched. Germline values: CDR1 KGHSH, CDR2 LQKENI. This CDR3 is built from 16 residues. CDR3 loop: CASSLKAGGSTDTQYF. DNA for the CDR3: TGTGCCAGCTCACTAAAAGCGGGGGGTAGCACAGATACGCAGTATTTT.

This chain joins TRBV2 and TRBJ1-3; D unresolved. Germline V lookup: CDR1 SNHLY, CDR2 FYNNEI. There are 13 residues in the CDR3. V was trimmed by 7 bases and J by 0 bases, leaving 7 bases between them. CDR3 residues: CASKQSSGNTIYF. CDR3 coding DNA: TGTGCCAGCAAACAGAGCTCTGGAAACACCATATATTTT. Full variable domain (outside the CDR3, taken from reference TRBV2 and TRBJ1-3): EPEVTQTPSHQVTQMGQEVILRCVPISNHLYFYWYRQILGQKVEFLVSFYNNEISEKSEIFDDQFSVERPDGSNFTLKIRSTKLEDSAMYFCASKQSSGNTIYFGEGSWLTVV.

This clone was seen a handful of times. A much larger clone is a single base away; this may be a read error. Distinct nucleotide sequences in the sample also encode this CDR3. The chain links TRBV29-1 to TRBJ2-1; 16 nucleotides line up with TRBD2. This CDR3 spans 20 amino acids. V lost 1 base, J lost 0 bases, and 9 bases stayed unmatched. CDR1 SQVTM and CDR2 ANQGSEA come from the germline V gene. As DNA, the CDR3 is TGCAGCGTTGAAGGACTCGCCGGGACTAGCGGGAGGGCCTCCTACAATGAGCAGTTCTTC. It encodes CSVEGLAGTSGRASYNEQFF.

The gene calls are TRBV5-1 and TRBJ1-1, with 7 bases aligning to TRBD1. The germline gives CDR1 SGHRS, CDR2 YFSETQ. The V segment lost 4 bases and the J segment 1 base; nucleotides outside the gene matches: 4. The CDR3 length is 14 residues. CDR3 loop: CASSAGQANTEAFF. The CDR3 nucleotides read TGCGCCAGCAGCGCCGGACAGGCGAACACTGAAGCTTTCTTT. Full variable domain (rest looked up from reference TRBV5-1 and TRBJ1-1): KAGVTQTPRYLIKTRGQQVTLSCSPISGHRSVSWYQQTPGQGLQFLFEYFSETQRNKGNFPGRFSGRQFSNSRSEMNVSTLELGDSALYLCASSAGQANTEAFFGQGTRLTVV.

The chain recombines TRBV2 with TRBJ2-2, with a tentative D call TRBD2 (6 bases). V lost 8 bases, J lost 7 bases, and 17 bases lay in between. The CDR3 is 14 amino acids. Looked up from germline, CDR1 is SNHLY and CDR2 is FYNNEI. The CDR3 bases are TGTGCCAGCGGAGGGGCGGAGGTCGGCGGGGAGCTGTTTTTT. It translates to CASGGAEVGGELFF.

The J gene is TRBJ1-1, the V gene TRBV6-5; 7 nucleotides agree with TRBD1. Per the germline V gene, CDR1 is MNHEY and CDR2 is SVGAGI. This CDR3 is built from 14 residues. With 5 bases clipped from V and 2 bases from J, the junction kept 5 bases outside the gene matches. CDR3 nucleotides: TGTGCCAGCAGTATTGGGACAGCCAACACTGAAGCTTTCTTT. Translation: CASSIGTANTEAFF.

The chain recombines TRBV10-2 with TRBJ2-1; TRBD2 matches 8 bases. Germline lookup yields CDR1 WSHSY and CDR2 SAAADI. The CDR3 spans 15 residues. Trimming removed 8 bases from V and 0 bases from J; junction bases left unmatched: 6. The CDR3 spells CASRPSGSSYNEQFF. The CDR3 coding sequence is TGCGCCAGCCGACCAAGCGGGAGCTCCTACAATGAGCAGTTCTTC.

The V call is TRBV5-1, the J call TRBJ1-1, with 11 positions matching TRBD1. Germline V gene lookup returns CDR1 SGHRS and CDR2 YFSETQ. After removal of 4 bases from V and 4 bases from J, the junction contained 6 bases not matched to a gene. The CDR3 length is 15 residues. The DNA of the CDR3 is TGCGCCAGCAGCGGAGACGGACAGGGGGCCACTGAAGCTTTCTTT. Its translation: CASSGDGQGATEAFF.

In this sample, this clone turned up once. CDR3 region: CASGHGAYEQYF. The CDR3 nucleotides read TGTGCTAGTGGCCACGGGGCCTACGAGCAGTACTTC. The chain uses TRBV12-5 and TRBJ2-7, with D possibly TRBD2 on 5 matching bases. This CDR3 is built from 12 residues. CDR1 and CDR2 from the germline V gene are LGHNT and FRNRAP. V lost 6 bases, J lost 2 bases, and 8 bases lay in between.

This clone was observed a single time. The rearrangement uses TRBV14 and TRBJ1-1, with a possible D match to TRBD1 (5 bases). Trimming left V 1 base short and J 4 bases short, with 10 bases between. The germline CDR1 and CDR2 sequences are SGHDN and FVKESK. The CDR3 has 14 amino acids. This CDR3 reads CASSQVGVFTEAFF. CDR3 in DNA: TGTGCCAGCAGCCAAGTAGGGGTCTTCACTGAAGCTTTCTTT.

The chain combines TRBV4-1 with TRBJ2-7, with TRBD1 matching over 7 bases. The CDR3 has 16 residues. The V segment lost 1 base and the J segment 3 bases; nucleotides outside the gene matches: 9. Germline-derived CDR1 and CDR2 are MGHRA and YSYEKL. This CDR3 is CASSQGSWDSVYEQYF. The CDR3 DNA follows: TGCGCCAGCAGCCAAGGATCATGGGACAGTGTCTACGAGCAGTACTTC.

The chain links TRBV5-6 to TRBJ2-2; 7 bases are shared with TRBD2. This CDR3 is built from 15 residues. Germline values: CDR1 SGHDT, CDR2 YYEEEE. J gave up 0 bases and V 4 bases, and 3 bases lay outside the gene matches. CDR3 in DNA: TGTGCCAGCAGCAAACTAGCGTCGAACACCGGGGAGCTGTTTTTT. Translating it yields CASSKLASNTGELFF.

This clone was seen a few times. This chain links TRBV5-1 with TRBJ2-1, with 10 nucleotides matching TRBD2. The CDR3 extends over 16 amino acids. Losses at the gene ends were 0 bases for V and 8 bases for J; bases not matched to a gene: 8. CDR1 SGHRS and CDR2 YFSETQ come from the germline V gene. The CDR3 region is CASSLEASGGGDEQFF. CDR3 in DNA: TGCGCCAGCAGCTTGGAAGCTAGCGGGGGAGGCGATGAGCAGTTCTTC.

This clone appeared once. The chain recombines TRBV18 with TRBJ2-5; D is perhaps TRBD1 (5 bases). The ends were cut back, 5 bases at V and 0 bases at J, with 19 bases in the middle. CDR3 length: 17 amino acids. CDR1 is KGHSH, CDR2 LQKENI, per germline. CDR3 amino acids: CASSSLVAGNNQETQYF. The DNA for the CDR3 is TGTGCCAGCTCATCGCTTGTGGCAGGGAATAACCAAGAGACCCAGTACTTC. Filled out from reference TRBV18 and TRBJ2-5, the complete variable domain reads NAGVMQNPRHLVRRRGQEARLRCSPMKGHSHVYWYRQLPEEGLKFMVYLQKENIIDESGMPKERFSAEFPKEGPSILRIQQVVRGDSAAYFCASSSLVAGNNQETQYFGPGTRLLVL.

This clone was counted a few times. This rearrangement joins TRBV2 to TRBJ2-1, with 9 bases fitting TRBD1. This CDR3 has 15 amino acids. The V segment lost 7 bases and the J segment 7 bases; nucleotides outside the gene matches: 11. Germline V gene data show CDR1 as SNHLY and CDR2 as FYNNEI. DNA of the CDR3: TGTGCCAGCACTTTGGCCTCCGGGACAGGGAATGAGCAGTTCTTC. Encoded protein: CASTLASGTGNEQFF. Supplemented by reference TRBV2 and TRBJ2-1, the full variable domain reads EPEVTQTPSHQVTQMGQEVILRCVPISNHLYFYWYRQILGQKVEFLVSFYNNEISEKSEIFDDQFSVERPDGSNFTLKIRSTKLEDSAMYFCASTLASGTGNEQFFGPGTRLTVL.

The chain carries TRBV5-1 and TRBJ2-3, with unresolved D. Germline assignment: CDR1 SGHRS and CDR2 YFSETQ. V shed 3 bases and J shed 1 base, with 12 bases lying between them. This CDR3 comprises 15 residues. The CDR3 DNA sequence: TGCGCCAGCAGCTCACTACCGGTCGGCACAGATACGCAGTATTTT. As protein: CASSSLPVGTDTQYF. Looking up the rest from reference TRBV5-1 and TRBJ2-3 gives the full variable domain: KAGVTQTPRYLIKTRGQQVTLSCSPISGHRSVSWYQQTPGQGLQFLFEYFSETQRNKGNFPGRFSGRQFSNSRSEMNVSTLELGDSALYLCASSSLPVGTDTQYFGPGTRLTVL.

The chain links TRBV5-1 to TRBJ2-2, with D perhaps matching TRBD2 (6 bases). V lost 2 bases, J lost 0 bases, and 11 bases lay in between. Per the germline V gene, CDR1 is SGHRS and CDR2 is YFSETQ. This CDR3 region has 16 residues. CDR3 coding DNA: TGCGCCAGCAGCTTAACGGTAGCGGCGAACACCGGGGAGCTGTTTTTT. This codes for CASSLTVAANTGELFF. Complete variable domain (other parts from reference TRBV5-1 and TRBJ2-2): KAGVTQTPRYLIKTRGQQVTLSCSPISGHRSVSWYQQTPGQGLQFLFEYFSETQRNKGNFPGRFSGRQFSNSRSEMNVSTLELGDSALYLCASSLTVAANTGELFFGEGSRLTVL.